This entry features one T cell receptor beta chain sequence. In its sample, this clonotype was seen many times. Its specific antigen is unknown. Qualities for individual bases were not recorded, and no much larger clone is one base off. This record comes from a study of T cell repertoires in cytomegalovirus infection (dated by TCRdb to between 2018 and 2021). General notes on the study: The HLA type of each donor mattered for the analysis, because public TCR beta signatures pointed to carriage of CMV infection along with the matching HLA type.

Sequencer: Illumina HiSeq 1500. The raw public data were reprocessed by TCRdb itself: fastp quality trimming at Q25, MiXCR clonotype calling, in-frame beta chains only. Each entry merges the rows of one CDR3 protein and shows their most common DNA and genes. This sample is represented by hundreds of thousands of distinct CDR3 sequences; around 9.1% of them were singletons. Around 2.4% of the sample belongs to the ten largest clones. What the work shows at the level of the full study, not this receptor alone: Cumulative frequency of public TCR beta family members discriminated carriers of CMV infection plus the relevant HLA type in this cohort and an independent 352-donor cohort. The ex vivo response was dominated by HLA-C-restricted CMV-specific TCR beta clonotypes, and the single most frequent clonotype in two of eight donors was supplied by these HLA-C-restricted clonotypes.

Reading from cysteine to phenylalanine, the CDR3 counts 22 amino acids. Only the CDR3 DNA is retained, 66 bases long and in frame from the first base. For this chain, trimming is 6 bases at the V end and 5 bases at the J end, and the number of junction bases without a gene match is 28. The receptor was isolated from a human donor in good health (CMV status not recorded). Some clones in this sample may be carry-over from other donors' samples. The rearranged segments are TRBV12-3 or TRBV12-4 and TRBJ2-1, with 10 bases aligning to TRBD2. Sequences were obtained from PBMCs. Read as DNA, the sequence is TGTGCCAGCAGCACTCCTTTTGGAGCGGGGGAGGGCTCTAGCGGGGGCAACAATGAGCAGTTCTTC. It translates as CASSTPFGAGEGSSGGNNEQFF.